The rows below give T cell receptor beta chains drawn from one sample of a study of blood T cell repertoires in COVID-19. Some clones are missing from TCRdb's copy, which holds only in-frame ones; the method was immunoSEQ multiplex PCR. The sample records tens of thousands of clones, around 80% being singletons. Sequenced sample: peripheral blood. These receptors were collected from a man between 60 and 70 years old with acute or convalescent COVID-19. Both conserved end residues are part of each CDR3. A D gene is named only where the DNA matches it firmly. Clone size is not always given. Where it is, it says once, few, many or a class for expanded clones.

CASSLDAGSYEQYF,TGCGCCAGCAGCTTGGACGCCGGCTCCTACGAGCAGTACTTC,TRBJ2-7,few,TRBV5-1,-
CASSTGDYEQYF,TGTGCCAGCAGCACGGGTGACTACGAGCAGTACTTC,TRBJ2-7,-,TRBV27,-
CASSYSSSSYGYTF,TGTGCCAGCAGTTACTCGAGTAGCTCCTATGGCTACACCTTC,TRBJ1-2,-,TRBV6-5,-
CASSLGTTSGYNEQFF,TGTGCCAGCAGCTTGGGAACGACTAGCGGCTACAATGAGCAGTTCTTC,TRBJ2-1,-,TRBV5-4,TRBD2
CATSRDRGQETQYF,TGTGCCACCAGCAGAGATAGGGGCCAAGAGACCCAGTACTTC,TRBJ2-5,once,TRBV15,-
CASSPWEKETQYF,TGTGCCAGCAGCCCCTGGGAGAAAGAGACCCAGTACTTC,TRBJ2-5,-,TRBV7-9,-
CASSLQRNTEAFF,TGTGCCAGCTCACTACAGAGGAACACTGAAGCTTTCTTT,TRBJ1-1,-,TRBV18,-
CASSRDSNTGELFF,TGTGCCAGCAGCCGGGACAGCAACACCGGGGAGCTGTTTTTT,TRBJ2-2,-,TRBV27,TRBD1
CASSSSSRGPQHF,TGTGCCAGCAGCTCATCCAGCAGGGGCCCCCAGCATTTT,TRBJ1-5,-,TRBV2,-
CASSPDRGPNYGYTF,TGTGCCAGCAGTCCTGACAGGGGGCCTAACTATGGCTACACCTTC,TRBJ1-2,-,TRBV6-5,TRBD1
CASSLEASGVGEQYF,TGTGCCAGCAGCTTAGAAGCTAGCGGGGTCGGCGAGCAGTACTTC,TRBJ2-7,few,TRBV7-2,TRBD2
CASSEFTGQVNGYTF,TGTGCCAGCAGTGAATTTACTGGACAGGTTAATGGCTACACCTTC,TRBJ1-2,once,TRBV6-1,TRBD1
CASSGDRGHQPQHF,TGTGCCAGCAGCGGGGACAGGGGGCATCAGCCCCAGCATTTT,TRBJ1-5,medium-sized,TRBV2,TRBD1
CASSDSGGQETQYF,TGTGCCAGCAGTGATAGCGGGGGGCAAGAGACCCAGTACTTC,TRBJ2-5,-,TRBV6-1,TRBD2
CASSYFNRGSTGELFF,TGTGCCAGCAGTTACTTCAACAGGGGGAGCACCGGGGAGCTGTTTTTT,TRBJ2-2,-,TRBV7-8,TRBD1
CASSIGTSNNEQFF,TGTGCCAGCAGTATCGGGACATCAAACAATGAGCAGTTCTTC,TRBJ2-1,-,TRBV2,-
CASSIGQGYTF,TGTGCCAGTAGTATCGGACAGGGCTACACCTTC,TRBJ1-2,-,TRBV19,-
CASSHGTGGVYGYTF,TGCGCCAGCAGCCACGGGACAGGGGGAGTCTATGGCTACACCTTC,TRBJ1-2,once,TRBV5-1,TRBD1
CAWSWVTIAEAFF,TGTGCCTGGAGTTGGGTGACAATCGCTGAAGCTTTCTTT,TRBJ1-1,-,TRBV30,-
CASSLSHSNYEQYF,TGTGCCAGCAGCTTATCCCACAGCAACTACGAGCAGTACTTC,TRBJ2-7,-,TRBV11-1,-
CASTSAGGGNEQFF,TGTGCCAGCACGTCAGCGGGGGGGGGCAATGAGCAGTTCTTC,TRBJ2-1,-,TRBV27,TRBD2
CASSESVLAGGPSTDTQYF,TGCGCCAGCAGTGAGTCGGTACTAGCGGGGGGCCCGAGCACAGATACGCAGTATTTT,TRBJ2-3,-,TRBV10-2,TRBD2
CASSQRQESEAFF,TGTGCCAGCAGCCAACGACAAGAATCTGAAGCTTTCTTT,TRBJ1-1,-,TRBV7-9,-
CASSVLKVPPEGEQFF,TGCGCCAGCAGCGTACTTAAGGTCCCCCCGGAGGGTGAGCAGTTCTTC,TRBJ2-1,-,TRBV5-1,-
CASSERGKTNEKLFF,TGTGCCAGCAGTGAACGGGGGAAAACTAATGAAAAACTGTTTTTT,TRBJ1-4,-,TRBV6-1,-
CASSLRGVNYEQYF,TGTGCCAGCAGTTTAAGAGGAGTTAACTACGAGCAGTACTTC,TRBJ2-7,-,TRBV27,-
CASRRLDTIYF,TGTGCCAGTCGGAGGCTGGACACCATATATTTT,TRBJ1-3,-,TRBV19,-
CASSFSTGEQYF,TGTGCCAGCAGCTTTTCTACGGGGGAGCAGTACTTC,TRBJ2-7,-,TRBV5-5,-
CASSLDFIGNTEAFF,TGTGCCAGCAGTTTAGACTTCATAGGAAATACTGAAGCTTTCTTT,TRBJ1-1,-,TRBV27,-
CASSLNIENEQFF,TGTGCCAGCAGCTTGAACATCGAAAATGAGCAGTTCTTC,TRBJ2-1,-,TRBV5-5,-
CASSLALDGQLSYEQYF,TGTGCCAGCAGCTTGGCCTTGGATGGACAGCTCTCCTACGAGCAGTACTTC,TRBJ2-7,-,TRBV5-6,-
CASSYWGGGNTGELFF,TGTGCCAGCAGTTACTGGGGGGGAGGGAACACCGGGGAGCTGTTTTTT,TRBJ2-2,once,TRBV6-5,TRBD2
CAIGGTGDNYGYTF,TGTGCCATCGGGGGGACAGGGGACAACTATGGCTACACCTTC,TRBJ1-2,-,TRBV10-3,TRBD1
CASSLQGQGQSETQYF,TGCGCCAGCAGCTTGCAGGGGCAGGGACAATCGGAGACCCAGTACTTC,TRBJ2-5,-,TRBV5-1,-
CASSSYSAGDTQYF,TGTGCCAGCAGCTCTTACTCGGCGGGAGATACGCAGTATTTT,TRBJ2-3,many,TRBV7-9,-
CAQGGRVTGNTIYF,TGTGCCCAAGGAGGACGGGTGACGGGAAACACCATATATTTT,TRBJ1-3,few,TRBV30,-
CASSFGGVEGEQYF,TGCGCCAGCAGCTTCGGCGGGGTGGAGGGGGAGCAGTACTTC,TRBJ2-7,-,TRBV5-1,-
CASSPSSGANVLTF,TGTGCCAGCTCACCCTCCTCTGGGGCCAACGTCCTGACTTTC,TRBJ2-6,-,TRBV18,-
CASSLDRDNEQFF,TGTGCCAGCAGCTTGGACAGGGACAATGAGCAGTTCTTC,TRBJ2-1,-,TRBV7-3,TRBD1
CASSAGGGEQYF,TGTGCCAGCAGCGCCGGGGGGGGAGAGCAGTACTTC,TRBJ2-7,-,TRBV2,TRBD2
CATSDSYRGNTIYF,TGTGCCACCAGTGATTCTTACAGGGGAAACACCATATATTTT,TRBJ1-3,-,TRBV24-1,-
CASSMLQEIGAFF,TGTGCCAGTAGTATGTTACAGGAGATCGGAGCTTTCTTT,TRBJ1-1,-,TRBV19,-
CATKTGQGPAEQYF,TGTGCCACGAAGACGGGACAGGGGCCTGCCGAGCAGTACTTC,TRBJ2-7,-,TRBV2,TRBD1
CASSLGQSGADTQYF,TGTGCCAGCAGCCTCGGACAGTCAGGGGCAGATACGCAGTATTTT,TRBJ2-3,-,TRBV5-8,-
CASSPAGAGVREQYF,TGTGCCAGCAGCCCGGCTGGAGCGGGGGTACGCGAGCAGTACTTC,TRBJ2-7,-,TRBV5-4,TRBD2
CSAVTEETQYF,TGCAGTGCTGTCACGGAGGAGACCCAGTACTTC,TRBJ2-5,-,TRBV20-1,-
CASSSGLAGRQDTQYF,TGTGCCAGCAGCTCGGGACTAGCGGGCCGACAGGATACGCAGTATTTT,TRBJ2-3,-,TRBV7-3,TRBD2
CASSDKRTGGYTEAFF,TGCGCCAGCAGCGATAAAAGGACAGGGGGGTACACTGAAGCTTTCTTT,TRBJ1-1,-,TRBV5-1,TRBD1
CASSRTGQGINSPLHF,TGTGCCAGCAGCCGAACCGGACAGGGGATTAATTCACCCCTCCACTTT,TRBJ1-6,-,TRBV5-6,TRBD1
CASSLGLYGYTF,TGTGCCAGCAGCTTGGGGCTCTATGGCTACACCTTC,TRBJ1-2,few,TRBV5-6,-
CASRERMSLQETQYF,TGTGCCAGCAGGGAGAGGATGAGCCTTCAAGAGACCCAGTACTTC,TRBJ2-5,-,TRBV7-8,-
CASSLSTGRGETQYF,TGTGCCAGCAGTTTATCGACAGGGCGGGGAGAGACCCAGTACTTC,TRBJ2-5,once,TRBV27,-